The 30 T cell receptor beta chains reported below all come from one sample, sequenced in a study of T cell repertoires in cytomegalovirus infection. The antigens for these receptors are not known. TCRdb processed the reads anew with MiXCR; each CDR3 protein has one entry. The data hold roughly 500,000 distinct CDR3 sequences, with 30% to 40% observed a single time. The sequencing used cultured PBMCs, collected from culture after CMV antigen stimulation. The receptor set was obtained from a human donor in good health (CMV status not recorded). Some clones in this sample may be carry-over from other donors' samples.

This clonotype has only a few counts. The CDR3 region is CASSQETGRPGRVYEQYF. For the CDR3, the DNA is TGCGCCAGCAGCCAAGAAACCGGGAGGCCGGGGAGAGTCTACGAGCAGTACTTC. This sequence joins TRBV4-3 and TRBJ2-7, with TRBD2 identical over 7 bases. CDR3 length: 18 amino acids. Germline V gene sequence: CDR1 LGHNA, CDR2 YSLEER. V lost 0 bases, J lost 3 bases, and 14 bases stayed unmatched.

This clonotype has at least ten counts. The gene calls are TRBV7-2 and TRBJ2-7; D may match TRBD1 or TRBD2 (5 bases each). Germline V CDR1 and CDR2: SGHTA, FQGNSA. This CDR3 is built from 16 residues. V was pared by 5 bases and J by 6 bases, with 23 bases between. CDR3 in amino acids: CASSLPNRGRVREQYF. CDR3 coding DNA: TGTGCCAGCAGCCTCCCAAATCGGGGCCGGGTCCGCGAGCAGTACTTC.

V is TRBV12-3 or TRBV12-4 and J is TRBJ1-6, with 8 bases identical to TRBD1. This CDR3 spans 14 amino acids. After removal of 6 bases from V and 13 bases from J, the junction contained 11 bases not matched to a gene. The CDR3: CASRRTGLSAPLHF. DNA of the CDR3: TGTGCCAGCAGGCGGACAGGGTTAAGTGCGCCCCTCCACTTT.

In this sample, this clonotype turned up a few times. This rearrangement joins TRBV6-6 to TRBJ2-5; 7 bases fit TRBD2. The J segment lost 2 bases and the V segment lost 0 bases, leaving 6 bases of the junction unmatched. From germline, CDR1 is MNHNY and CDR2 SVGAGI (reference sequence). The CDR3 is made up of 16 amino acids. This CDR3 reads CASSYSGGNLQETQYF. CDR3 sequence (DNA): TGTGCCAGCAGTTACTCGGGAGGGAATTTACAAGAGACCCAGTACTTC.

The chain is built from TRBV12-3 or TRBV12-4 and TRBJ2-2; no clear D. This CDR3 is 11 amino acids long. The V end was cut by 11 bases, the J end by 6 bases, with 10 bases between. CDR3 in amino acids: CALIWAGELFF. The CDR3 DNA follows: TGTGCCCTTATTTGGGCCGGGGAGCTGTTTTTT.

This chain uses TRBV20-1 with TRBJ2-1; D is ambiguous. The V end lost 6 bases, the J end lost 8 bases, and 14 bases lay between the germline ends. The CDR3 has 12 amino acids. Germline CDR1 reads DFQATT; CDR2 reads SNEGSKA (reference sequence). The CDR3 spells CSAKTVADEQFF. In DNA form, the CDR3 reads TGCAGTGCGAAGACGGTCGCCGATGAGCAGTTCTTC.

The V and J genes are TRBV3-1 and TRBJ2-1; TRBD2 matches at 11 bases. CDR3 size: 17 residues. V trimming: 1 base; J trimming: 10 bases; junction bases outside the gene matches: 12. Germline values: CDR1 LGHDT, CDR2 YNNKEL (reference sequence). This chain's CDR3 is CASSQVALAGGRSEQFF. CDR3 in DNA: TGTGCCAGCAGCCAAGTTGCTCTAGCGGGAGGCCGGAGCGAGCAGTTCTTC.

The J gene is TRBJ2-3, the V gene TRBV2; 14 nucleotides line up with TRBD2. Germline CDR1 reads SNHLY; CDR2 reads FYNNEI. This CDR3 region has 18 residues. The V and J ends lost 3 bases and 5 bases, in that order; junction bases with no gene match: 10. CDR3 DNA: TGTGCCAGCAGTGACCCCCGGGGACTAGCGGGAGTCCAAGATACGCAGTATTTT. As protein: CASSDPRGLAGVQDTQYF.

This clonotype was observed many times. J is TRBJ2-5 and V is TRBV7-2; 13 bases fit TRBD2. Germline assignment: CDR1 SGHTA and CDR2 FQGNSA. V shed 1 base, J shed 9 bases, and the junction held 5 bases outside the gene matches. CDR3 length equals 15 residues. CDR3 loop: CASSLGLAGGMAQYF. For the CDR3, the DNA is TGTGCCAGCAGCTTAGGACTAGCGGGAGGAATGGCCCAGTACTTC.

The chain employs TRBV24-1 and TRBJ1-1, with D unresolved. The V and J ends lost 6 bases and 1 base respectively, with 5 bases between them. The CDR3 loop spans 12 amino acids. Germline V gene sequence: CDR1 KGHDR, CDR2 SFDVKD. CDR3 region: CATSSPNTEAFF. CDR3 DNA sequence: TGTGCCACCAGTTCCCCGAACACTGAAGCTTTCTTT.

This clonotype was picked up a small number of times. The rearrangement links TRBV5-5 to TRBJ2-3, with 7 bases lining up with TRBD1. Germline V gene data show CDR1 as SGHKS and CDR2 as YYEKEE (reference sequence). Trimming took 3 bases from V and 0 from J; bases not matched to a gene: 1. The length of the CDR3 is 14 residues. The CDR3 protein is CASSWDRSTDTQYF. The CDR3 DNA reads as TGTGCCAGCAGCTGGGACAGAAGCACAGATACGCAGTATTTT.

CDR3 sequence reads: CASSARWTSGSSYNEQFF. The CDR3 DNA sequence: TGTGCCAGTAGTGCGCGGTGGACTAGCGGGAGCTCCTACAATGAGCAGTTCTTC. The gene calls are TRBV19 and TRBJ2-1; 13 bases match TRBD2. The CDR3 has 18 amino acids. After removal of 5 bases from V and 0 bases from J, the junction contained 7 bases not matched to a gene. The germline gives CDR1 LNHDA, CDR2 SQIVND (reference sequence). Complete variable domain (other parts from reference TRBV19 and TRBJ2-1): DGGITQSPKYLFRKEGQNVTLSCEQNLNHDAMYWYRQDPGQGLRLIYYSQIVNDFQKGDIAEGYSVSREKKESFPLTVTSAQKNPTAFYLCASSARWTSGSSYNEQFFGPGTRLTVL.

This clonotype was seen once. V usage is TRBV19 and J usage is TRBJ2-3; TRBD2 is a possible D gene (6 bases). The germline V gene encodes CDR1 LNHDA and CDR2 SQIVND (reference sequence). CDR3 length equals 14 residues. Trimming removed 5 bases at V and 5 bases at J, with 14 bases between. The CDR3 DNA sequence: TGTGCCAGTAGTTCTGGACTACTAAGAGATACGCAGTATTTT. This gives the protein CASSSGLLRDTQYF.

The V and J genes are TRBV7-2 and TRBJ2-5, with D possibly TRBD1 on 5 matching bases. The length of the CDR3 is 13 residues. Looked up from germline, CDR1 is SGHTA and CDR2 is FQGNSA. V was pared by 5 bases and J by 3 bases, with 10 bases between. DNA of the CDR3: TGTGCCAGCAGCCCCTGGACAAAAGAGACCCAGTACTTC. It specifies CASSPWTKETQYF.

This chain connects TRBV6-6 to TRBJ1-3; D not certain. The CDR3 totals 13 residues. The V gene lost 11 bases and the J gene lost 4 bases, with 15 bases spanning the gap. In germline, CDR1 is MNHNY, CDR2 SVGAGI (reference sequence). CDR3 loop: CAGRDWSGNTIYF. Here the CDR3 DNA reads TGTGCCGGGCGGGATTGGTCAGGAAACACCATATATTTT.

The chain links TRBV12-3 or TRBV12-4 to TRBJ2-1; 9 bases agree with TRBD1. V dropped 10 bases and J dropped 4; count of bases not matched to a gene: 11. The CDR3 runs 15 residues. CDR3 DNA: TGTGCCACCACCCCTCCCGGGACAGGGTACAATGAGCAGTTCTTC. The encoded protein is CATTPPGTGYNEQFF.

The chain combines TRBV11-3 with TRBJ1-1; possible D gene TRBD1, 5 bases. This CDR3 comprises 15 residues. Germline V gene data show CDR1 as SGHNT and CDR2 as YENEEA. V lost 5 bases and J lost 0, with 13 bases in between. CDR3 bases: TGTGCCAGCAGCCCCTACAGGAGATTGAACACTGAAGCTTTCTTT. It specifies CASSPYRRLNTEAFF.

The sample holds a few counts of this clonotype. The chain uses TRBV4-1 and TRBJ1-5; tentative D call: TRBD1 (6 bases). Germline V gene sequence: CDR1 MGHRA, CDR2 YSYEKL. The CDR3 has 15 amino acids. Trimming pared 5 bases from V and 0 bases from J, leaving 11 bases between. The CDR3 bases are TGCGCCAGCAGCTCCGTGGGGGCTAGCAATCAGCCCCAGCATTTT. Protein: CASSSVGASNQPQHF.

This clonotype was counted at least ten times. The chain couples TRBV7-2 to TRBJ2-1; 9 nucleotides align to TRBD2. The CDR3 extends over 18 amino acids. Trimming at V came to 6 bases and at J to 0 bases, leaving 12 bases not matched to a gene. Germline lookup yields CDR1 SGHTA and CDR2 FQGNSA. The CDR3 protein is CASSQGLAGPSSYNEQFF. CDR3 bases: TGTGCCAGCAGTCAGGGGCTAGCGGGGCCTAGCTCCTACAATGAGCAGTTCTTC.

This clonotype was seen a handful of times. The CDR3 DNA reads as TGTGCCAGCAGTTCCGGGACAGAAGGTTCACCCCTCCACTTT. It codes for CASSSGTEGSPLHF. This sequence joins TRBV12-3 or TRBV12-4 and TRBJ1-6; 7 nucleotides agree with TRBD1. The CDR3 sequence is 14 residues long. The junction had 6 bases not matched to a gene; V was cut back by 4 bases and J by 9 bases.

This clonotype came up a few times. This chain uses TRBV6-1 with TRBJ1-2, with D maybe TRBD1 (5 bases). The germline CDR1 and CDR2 sequences are MNHNS and SASEGT. Trimming removed 5 bases at V and 7 bases at J, with 14 bases between. The length of the CDR3 is 13 residues. CDR3 region: CASSLWGESGYTF. The DNA for the CDR3 is TGTGCCAGCAGTCTTTGGGGGGAGAGTGGCTACACCTTC.

This clonotype was picked up a small number of times. The chain couples TRBV19 to TRBJ2-7; no reliable D call. Germline loops: CDR1 LNHDA, CDR2 SQIVND (reference sequence). The ends were cut back, 9 bases at V and 0 bases at J, with 12 bases in the middle. The CDR3 contains 13 residues. CDR3 DNA sequence: TGTGCCAGCCGGTCGGCAGGCTCCTACGAGCAGTACGTC. It translates to CASRSAGSYEQYV.

The chain couples TRBV18 to TRBJ2-7; D is unresolved. Per the germline V gene, CDR1 is KGHSH and CDR2 is LQKENI. This CDR3 spans 14 amino acids. V was shortened by 2 bases and J by 2 bases, with 10 bases between the two germline ends. The CDR3 is CASSPGGTPYEQYF. The CDR3 nucleotides are TGTGCCAGCTCACCAGGCGGAACCCCCTACGAGCAGTACTTC.

This chain connects TRBV20-1 to TRBJ1-2, with D maybe TRBD1 (6 bases). The germline V gene encodes CDR1 DFQATT and CDR2 SNEGSKA (reference sequence). V gave up 2 bases and J gave up 4 bases, with 14 bases separating them. The CDR3 extends over 14 amino acids. CDR3 sequence (DNA): TGCAGTGCTAGACTACAGGGCGAGGGCTATGGCTACACCTTC. It specifies CSARLQGEGYGYTF.

The CDR3 sequence: CASSSDRAGNAFF. The CDR3, as DNA: TGTGCCAGCAGTTCGGACAGGGCGGGGAATGCTTTCTTT. V gene TRBV6-5 combines with J gene TRBJ1-1; 8 bases agree with TRBD1. V lost 4 bases, J lost 11 bases, and 9 bases stayed unmatched. CDR3 length: 13 residues. Germline-derived CDR1 and CDR2 are MNHEY and SVGAGI.

The chain combines TRBV6-1 with TRBJ1-2, with D possibly TRBD1 on 6 matching bases. V was pared by 3 bases and J by 1 base, with 15 bases between. The germline V gene has CDR1 MNHNS and CDR2 SASEGT. The CDR3 length is 16 residues. DNA for the CDR3: TGTGCCAGCAGTGACCCCGGGGGCGTCGGTAACTATGGCTACACCTTC. It yields the protein CASSDPGGVGNYGYTF.

This chain joins TRBV27 and TRBJ2-5, with a possible D match to TRBD2 (6 bases). The ends were cut back, 6 bases at V and 5 bases at J, with 10 bases in the middle. Germline lookup yields CDR1 MNHEY and CDR2 SMNVEV (reference sequence). This CDR3 is 12 amino acids long. The CDR3 DNA reads as TGTGCCAGCAGCAAGCGGGCTGAGACCCAGTACTTC. Translating gives CASSKRAETQYF.

This clonotype appeared a few times. The rearrangement uses TRBV6-1 and TRBJ1-5; TRBD1 matches 10 bases. This CDR3 is 15 amino acids long. The junction had 3 bases not matched to a gene; V was cut back by 6 bases and J by 1 base. In germline, CDR1 is MNHNS, CDR2 SASEGT. The CDR3 sequence: CASRRQGASNQPQHF. The CDR3 region has the DNA TGTGCCAGCAGGAGACAGGGGGCCAGCAATCAGCCCCAGCATTTT.

Many counts were recorded for this clonotype. This sequence joins TRBV5-6 and TRBJ2-7; TRBD1 matches 7 bases. This CDR3 is built from 18 residues. The junction had 20 bases not matched to a gene; V was cut back by 5 bases and J by 3 bases. Germline CDR1 reads SGHDT; CDR2 reads YYEEEE. In DNA, the CDR3 is TGTGCCAGCAGACAGCTCGAGACAGGGAGCGCCGGGGACTACGAGCAGTACGTC. Its protein product is CASRQLETGSAGDYEQYV.

The J gene is TRBJ2-7, the V gene TRBV5-1, with unresolved D. Germline V gives CDR1 SGHRS, CDR2 YFSETQ. Trimming took 0 bases from V and 3 from J, leaving 10 bases between them. The CDR3 sequence is 14 residues long. The CDR3 here is CASSLGELVYEQYF. CDR3 sequence (DNA): TGCGCCAGCAGCTTGGGGGAATTAGTCTACGAGCAGTACTTC.